This passage covers 23 T cell receptor beta chains from one sample sequenced in a study of blood T cell repertoires in COVID-19. Some clones are missing from TCRdb's copy, which holds only in-frame ones; the method was immunoSEQ multiplex PCR. Of some 66,000 clones detected, about nine tenths appear once; the ten largest clones hold approximately 8.8%. The sequencing sample was made of peripheral blood. These receptor sequences come from a human donor with active COVID-19. The donor label of this sample is uncertain.

This chain uses TRBV7-2 with TRBJ2-1, with D possibly TRBD2 on 6 matching bases. Germline-derived CDR1 and CDR2 are SGHTA and FQGNSA. The CDR3 runs to 14 residues. The germline V and J ends were trimmed by 10 bases and 1 base, with 14 bases remaining between them. The CDR3 bases are TGTGCCACCGAGCGGGTAGTATCCTACAATGAGCAGTTCTTC. Its protein product is CATERVVSYNEQFF.

The CDR3 here is CASSVRNTEAFF. The CDR3 DNA is TGTGCCAGCAGCGTCCGTAACACTGAAGCTTTCTTT. The chain links TRBV6-6 to TRBJ1-1; D is unclear. V lost 6 bases and J 2 bases, leaving 7 bases between the germline ends. This CDR3 region has 12 residues. Germline CDR1 reads MNHNY; CDR2 reads SVGAGI (reference sequence).

The J gene is TRBJ1-1, the V gene TRBV11-2; D remains unclear. The V gene lost 4 bases and the J gene lost 5 bases, with 14 bases spanning the gap. The CDR3 runs to 14 residues. Germline CDR1 and CDR2: SGHAT and FQNNGV. CDR3 amino acids: CASSSDQRETEAFF. CDR3 DNA: TGTGCCAGCAGCTCGGACCAGAGGGAGACTGAAGCTTTCTTT.

The V and J genes are TRBV12-5 and TRBJ2-1, with D tentatively TRBD2 (5 bases). This CDR3 spans 16 amino acids. Germline CDR1 is LGHNT and CDR2 is FRNRAP. V gave up 1 base and J gave up 6 bases, with 16 bases separating them. This chain's CDR3 is CASGLAVATLGNEQFF. The CDR3, as DNA: TGTGCTAGTGGTTTGGCAGTAGCGACTCTAGGCAATGAGCAGTTCTTC.

This chain uses TRBV12-5 with TRBJ1-6; no clear D gene. The CDR3 extends over 14 amino acids. V gave up 0 bases and J gave up 5 bases, with 5 bases separating them. Germline-derived CDR1 and CDR2 are LGHNT and FRNRAP. The CDR3 bases are TGTGCTAGTGGTTTGGTACTAAATAATTCACCCCTCCACTTT. Translating gives CASGLVLNNSPLHF.

There are a few counts of this clone. The chain has TRBV27 and TRBJ2-7; a weak D match, TRBD1 (5 bases). The CDR3 runs to 13 residues. Between the trimmed V and J ends, which lost 3 bases and 2 bases, there was a span of 8 bases. Germline loops: CDR1 MNHEY, CDR2 SMNVEV (reference sequence). CDR3 region: CASSFDSPYEQYF. DNA for the CDR3: TGTGCCAGCAGTTTTGACAGTCCCTACGAGCAGTACTTC.

The chain uses TRBV7-6 and TRBJ2-2, with TRBD1 matching 8 bases. Germline CDR1 and CDR2: SGHVS and FNYEAQ. Trimming at V came to 4 bases and at J to 7 bases, leaving 5 bases not matched to a gene. This CDR3 region has 14 residues. The CDR3 spells CASSSGQGVGELFF. For the CDR3, the DNA is TGTGCCAGCAGCTCCGGACAGGGAGTCGGGGAGCTGTTTTTT.

The chain combines TRBV15 with TRBJ2-7; 7 bases map to TRBD1. Trimming took 7 bases from V and 1 from J; bases not matched to a gene: 7. The CDR3 covers 14 residues. The V gene's germline CDR1 is LNHNV and CDR2 YYDKDF (reference sequence). The CDR3 region has the DNA TGTGCCACCACCCCAGGGGGTGGATCCTACGAGCAGTACTTC. It translates to CATTPGGGSYEQYF. Full variable domain (outside the CDR3, taken from reference TRBV15 and TRBJ2-7): DAMVIQNPRYQVTQFGKPVTLSCSQTLNHNVMYWYQQKSSQAPKLLFHYYDKDFNNEADTPDNFQSRRPNTSFCFLDIRSPGLGDTAMYLCATTPGGGSYEQYFGPGTRLTVT.

The chain couples TRBV20-1 to TRBJ1-5, with 7 nucleotides matching TRBD1. The CDR3 totals 15 residues. V was clipped by 3 bases and J by 3 bases; unmatched bases: 8. Germline V gene lookup returns CDR1 DFQATT and CDR2 SNEGSKA (reference sequence). CDR3 sequence: CSASGGTVLNQPQHF. CDR3 DNA sequence: TGCAGTGCTAGTGGCGGGACAGTACTCAATCAGCCCCAGCATTTT.

There are a few counts of this clone. The V call is TRBV7-2, the J call TRBJ2-2; TRBD2 matches 9 bases. This CDR3 spans 19 amino acids. Germline CDR1 reads SGHTA; CDR2 reads FQGNSA. J was trimmed by 4 bases and V by 1 base; bases with no gene match: 13. The CDR3 nucleotides are TGTGCCAGCAGCTTAGACCCCGGACGGGGCGGGAGGGGCACCGGGGAGCTGTTTTTT. It translates to CASSLDPGRGGRGTGELFF.

V is TRBV10-1 and J is TRBJ2-2; D may be TRBD1 (6 bases). CDR1 and CDR2 from the germline V gene are WNHNN and SYGVQD (reference sequence). The ends were cut back, 10 bases at V and 1 base at J, with 13 bases in the middle. This CDR3 contains 14 residues. Written as DNA, the CDR3 is TGCGCCACCCAAGGGGGAAGGAACACCGGGGAGCTGTTTTTT. It specifies CATQGGRNTGELFF.

The rearrangement links TRBV5-8 to TRBJ2-3; TRBD2 aligns across 10 bases. J was trimmed by 3 bases and V by 1 base; bases with no gene match: 8. Germline CDR1 is SGHTS and CDR2 is YDEGEE. The CDR3 covers 17 residues. CDR3 amino acids: CASSLWASGRSTDTQYF. For the CDR3, the DNA is TGTGCCAGCAGCTTGTGGGCTAGCGGGAGATCTACAGATACGCAGTATTTT.

The chain employs TRBV7-9 and TRBJ2-5, with D possibly TRBD2 on 6 matching bases. Trimming cost V 6 bases and J 5 bases, with 16 bases left between them. CDR3 length: 14 residues. Germline V gene sequence: CDR1 SEHNR, CDR2 FQNEAQ (reference sequence). This CDR3 reads CASRPLAGRETQYF. CDR3 sequence (DNA): TGTGCCAGCAGACCCTTGGCGGGAAGGGAGACCCAGTACTTC.

The gene calls are TRBV28 and TRBJ2-7; 7 bases agree with TRBD1. The J segment lost 5 bases and the V segment lost 5 bases, leaving 6 bases of the junction unmatched. Per the germline V gene, CDR1 is MDHEN and CDR2 is SYDVKM. The CDR3 length is 13 residues. The CDR3 coding sequence is TGTGCCAGCAGTGTCACAGGGGTGGACGAGCAGTACTTC. Amino acid sequence: CASSVTGVDEQYF.

This chain links TRBV28 with TRBJ1-1, with no clear D. This CDR3 comprises 16 residues. V was trimmed by 0 bases and J by 1 base, leaving 12 bases between them. CDR1 and CDR2 (germline): MDHEN, SYDVKM. The DNA for the CDR3 is TGTGCCAGCAGTTTATGGATTGCTCAGGAGAACACTGAAGCTTTCTTT. Its translation is CASSLWIAQENTEAFF.

This sequence joins TRBV18 and TRBJ2-1, with 8 positions matching TRBD2. Germline V lookup: CDR1 KGHSH, CDR2 LQKENI. CDR3 length equals 15 residues. Trimming at V came to 3 bases and at J to 6 bases, leaving 7 bases not matched to a gene. CDR3 sequence: CASSPSGTRLNEQFF. The DNA for the CDR3 is TGTGCCAGCTCACCTAGCGGGACCCGACTCAATGAGCAGTTCTTC.

The gene calls are TRBV30 and TRBJ1-2; 7 bases agree with TRBD1. V lost 2 bases, J lost 6 bases, and 3 bases stayed unmatched. CDR3 length: 12 amino acids. Per the germline V gene, CDR1 is GTSNPN and CDR2 is SVGIG (reference sequence). Here the CDR3 DNA reads TGTGCCTGGAGTCCCGGGACAGATGGCTACACCTTC. The encoded protein is CAWSPGTDGYTF.

The gene calls are TRBV6-5 and TRBJ2-2; D is ambiguous. The CDR3 is 15 amino acids. CDR1 MNHEY and CDR2 SVGAGI come from the germline V gene. V was trimmed by 7 bases and J by 3 bases, leaving 15 bases between them. CDR3 protein: CASKQPSQDTGELFF. In DNA form, the CDR3 reads TGTGCCAGCAAACAGCCCTCTCAAGACACCGGGGAGCTGTTTTTT.

V is TRBV4-1 and J is TRBJ2-4; TRBD2 matches at 9 bases. The germline gives CDR1 MGHRA, CDR2 YSYEKL. V lost 0 bases to trimming and J lost 9 bases; unmatched junction nucleotides: 12. CDR3 length: 17 amino acids. The CDR3 DNA follows: TGCGCCAGCAGCCAAGATACCCAGCGGGGGGTCGAGGGCATTCAGTACTTC. Translating gives CASSQDTQRGVEGIQYF.

J is TRBJ2-6 and V is TRBV7-9; D is unresolved. V dropped 1 base and J dropped 1 base, with 5 bases sitting between them. The CDR3 runs to 15 residues. Per germline, CDR1 SEHNR and CDR2 FQNEAQ (reference sequence). The CDR3 sequence: CASSLEQSGANVLTF. DNA of the CDR3: TGTGCCAGCAGCTTAGAACAATCTGGGGCCAACGTCCTGACTTTC.

Written as DNA, the CDR3 is TGTGCCAGTAGTATTACTAGCGATCGTCGGTACAATGAGCAGTTCTTC. This translates into CASSITSDRRYNEQFF. The chain couples TRBV19 to TRBJ2-1; TRBD2 aligns across 7 bases. The V gene end was trimmed by 3 bases and the J gene end by 4 bases; junction bases not matched to a gene: 9. The CDR3 loop spans 16 amino acids. Germline V gives CDR1 LNHDA, CDR2 SQIVND (reference sequence). The variable domain in full, with the rest retrieved from reference TRBV19 and TRBJ2-1, is DGGITQSPKYLFRKEGQNVTLSCEQNLNHDAMYWYRQDPGQGLRLIYYSQIVNDFQKGDIAEGYSVSREKKESFPLTVTSAQKNPTAFYLCASSITSDRRYNEQFFGPGTRLTVL.

This sequence joins TRBV7-2 and TRBJ2-7; D gene unclear. Per germline, CDR1 SGHTA and CDR2 FQGNSA. This CDR3 is built from 14 residues. V lost 0 bases to trimming and J lost 2 bases, with 8 bases between them. CDR3 bases: TGTGCCAGCAGCTTAGCGAGCACAGCCTACGAGCAGTACTTC. It encodes CASSLASTAYEQYF.

The chain combines TRBV6-5 with TRBJ1-2, with 7 bases that match TRBD1. The CDR3 spans 14 residues. The V segment lost 5 bases and the J segment 3 bases; nucleotides outside the gene matches: 6. Germline loops: CDR1 MNHEY, CDR2 SVGAGI. The CDR3 loop is CASSLTGADYGYTF. For the CDR3, the DNA is TGTGCCAGCAGTCTAACAGGGGCTGACTATGGCTACACCTTC.